This paragraph covers one T cell receptor beta chain sequence. The antigen is unknown. The sample belongs to a study of siplizumab effects on memory and regulatory T cells. The study's findings and limits: Unstimulated naive T cells seemed to show more diversity than memory cells did, and they also seemed to be among the major contributors to the alloresponse. Proliferating Tregs in siplizumab cultures were never verified as suppressive. The authors could not assign a naive or memory phenotype to roughly 75-97% of proliferating CD4+ or CD8+ clones.

With V trimmed by 4 bases and J by 7 bases, 8 bases remained unmatched. The CDR3 consists of 15 residues. Germline lookup yields CDR1 SGHNT and CDR2 YYREEE (reference sequence). Generated by immunoSEQ multiplex PCR, the TCRdb table keeps only in-frame clones and is missing some. Counted here are approximately 100,000 clones, about 90% occurring once; the ten biggest clones make up less than 0.85%. The chain combines TRBV5-4 with TRBJ2-2; the match to TRBD2 covers 9 bases. The sequencing sample was made of Tregs sorted from blood. The sequence derives from a human donor in good health. In nucleotides, the CDR3 is TGTGCCAGCAGCCCACCAGCGGGAGGTATCGGGGAGCTGTTTTTT. Amino acids: CASSPPAGGIGELFF.